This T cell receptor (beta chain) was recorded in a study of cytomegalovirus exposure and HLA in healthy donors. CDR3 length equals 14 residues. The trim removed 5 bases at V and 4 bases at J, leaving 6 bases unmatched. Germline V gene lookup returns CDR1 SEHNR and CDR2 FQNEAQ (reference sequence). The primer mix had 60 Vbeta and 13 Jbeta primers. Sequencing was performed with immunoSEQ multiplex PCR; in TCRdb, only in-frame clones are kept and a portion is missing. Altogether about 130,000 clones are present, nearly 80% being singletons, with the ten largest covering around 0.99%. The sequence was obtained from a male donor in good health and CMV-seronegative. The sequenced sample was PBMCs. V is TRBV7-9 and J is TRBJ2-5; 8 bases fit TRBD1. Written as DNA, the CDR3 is TGTGCCAGCAGCCAACAGGGGGTGAGAGAGACCCAGTACTTC. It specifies CASSQQGVRETQYF.